Each of the 16 T cell receptor beta chains below was sequenced from the same sample in a study of blood T cells in healthy people across ages. Sample-barcoded 5' priming and a J-beta primer mix drove a second PCR of about 6 to 12 cycles. TCRdb recomputed calls from the 5' RACE reads with MiXCR, one row per CDR3 protein. Among about 2 million distinct CDR3 sequences listed, about 50% were seen once. The sample comprised blood. The origin of the receptors is a woman aged 40-49 years in good health.

This clonotype has just a few counts. The chain couples TRBV5-1 to TRBJ2-4; 7 nucleotides match TRBD1. V was clipped by 4 bases and J by 15 bases; unmatched bases: 10. The CDR3 consists of 12 residues. Germline V gives CDR1 SGHRS, CDR2 YFSETQ. The CDR3, as DNA: TGCGCCAGCAGCCCAGGACAGGTCCCGACGTACTTC. It codes for CASSPGQVPTYF.

This chain uses TRBV28 with TRBJ2-7, with 9 bases matching TRBD2. The J call may be wrong; the DNA end is better matched by TRBJ2-4. This CDR3 has 16 amino acids. Germline lookup yields CDR1 MDHEN and CDR2 SYDVKM. The CDR3 DNA reads as TGTGCCAGCAGTTCTCCCCGCGGGGGGGCCGCGAACATTCAGTACTTC. This sequence encodes CASSSPRGGAANIQYF.

V usage is TRBV5-5 and J usage is TRBJ1-2; possible D gene TRBD1, 5 bases. This CDR3 region has 16 residues. V was clipped by 4 bases and J by 0 bases, with 16 bases between them. Germline CDR1 and CDR2: SGHKS and YYEKEE (reference sequence). This CDR3 is CASSPNQGRSNYGYTF. DNA for the CDR3: TGTGCCAGCAGCCCGAACCAGGGACGTTCTAACTATGGCTACACCTTC.

On this clonotype: At one end, the junction sequence differs from germline, possibly due to a read error. The chain couples TRBV7-2 to TRBJ2-5, with D perhaps matching TRBD2 (6 bases). CDR1 and CDR2 from the germline V gene are SGHTA and FQGNSA. This CDR3 comprises 15 residues. In DNA form, the CDR3 reads TGTGCCAGCAGCCCGGGACTGATGTACCAAGAGGCCCAGTACTTC. It is translated as CASSPGLMYQEAQYF.

This clonotype was counted a few times. The J gene is TRBJ2-5, the V gene TRBV2; the match to TRBD1 covers 7 bases. Germline CDR1 and CDR2: SNHLY and FYNNEI. The V segment lost 5 bases and the J segment 5 bases; nucleotides outside the gene matches: 5. This CDR3 comprises 13 residues. In nucleotides, the CDR3 is TGTGCCAGCAGTTACAGGGGCACTGAGACCCAGTACTTC. It encodes CASSYRGTETQYF.

The rearrangement links TRBV6-5 to TRBJ2-6; 9 positions match TRBD1. V trimming: 5 bases; J trimming: 2 bases; junction bases outside the gene matches: 4. The CDR3 is made up of 16 amino acids. Germline values: CDR1 MNHEY, CDR2 SVGAGI. The DNA of the CDR3 is TGTGCCAGCAGTCCCTACAGGGGGCCTGGGGCCAACGTCCTGACTTTC. Amino acid sequence: CASSPYRGPGANVLTF.

The chain uses TRBV7-2 and TRBJ2-1; maybe TRBD1 (5 bases). The CDR3 sequence is 13 residues long. CDR1 and CDR2 (germline): SGHTA, FQGNSA. With 1 base removed from V and 6 bases from J, the gap between germline ends came to 7 bases. DNA of the CDR3: TGTGCCAGCAGCTTAGTCAGGGTCAATGAGCAGTTCTTC. It translates to CASSLVRVNEQFF. Variable domain in full (rest from reference TRBV7-2 and TRBJ2-1): GAGVSQSPSNKVTEKGKDVELRCDPISGHTALYWYRQSLGQGLEFLIYFQGNSAPDKSGLPSDRFSAERTGGSVSTLTIQRTQQEDSAVYLCASSLVRVNEQFFGPGTRLTVL.

Notes on this clonotype: At one of its ends the junction is not consistent with the germline gene, which may arise from a read error. The rearrangement uses TRBV7-2 and TRBJ1-5; 8 bases align to TRBD1. This CDR3 contains 16 residues. The V gene's germline CDR1 is SGHTA and CDR2 FQGNSA. In DNA, the CDR3 is TGTGCCAGCGGCTTCGAGGGGACAGGTAGCAATCAGCCCCAGCATTTT. This encodes CASGFEGTGSNQPQHF.

This clonotype was seen more than once but under ten times. This chain connects TRBV24-1 to TRBJ1-2, with 12 positions matching TRBD1. Germline CDR1 and CDR2: KGHDR and SFDVKD. There are 17 residues in the CDR3. Unmatched junction bases numbered 7, after V lost 2 bases and J lost 4 bases. The CDR3 DNA reads as TGTGCCACCAGTGATTCCGGGGACAGGGGGCGCCGCTATGGCTACACCTTC. Translation gives CATSDSGDRGRRYGYTF.

This clonotype came up a few times. The rearrangement uses TRBV15 and TRBJ2-5; the D is unclear. V was pared by 0 bases and J by 3 bases, with 8 bases between. This CDR3 has 14 amino acids. From germline, CDR1 is LNHNV and CDR2 YYDKDF (reference sequence). Here the CDR3 reads CATSREPRKETQYF. The CDR3 DNA sequence: TGTGCCACCAGCAGAGAACCCAGAAAAGAGACCCAGTACTTC.

The chain uses TRBV27 and TRBJ2-7; no reliable D call. V was trimmed by 3 bases and J by 0 bases, leaving 9 bases between them. CDR3 length equals 14 residues. CDR1 MNHEY and CDR2 SMNVEV come from the germline V gene (reference sequence). The CDR3: CASSLSPNSYEQYF. The CDR3, as DNA: TGTGCCAGCAGTTTGAGTCCAAACTCCTACGAGCAGTACTTC.

The CDR3 spells CASSPGEYEQYF. CDR3 nucleotides: TGTGCCAGCTCACCAGGGGAGTACGAGCAGTACTTC. The chain has TRBV18 and TRBJ2-7; the D gene is possibly TRBD2 (5 bases). This CDR3 is built from 12 residues. The germline V gene has CDR1 KGHSH and CDR2 LQKENI. V shed 2 bases and J shed 4 bases, with 6 bases lying between them.

A word on this clonotype: This is likely a read error, given that the CDR3 carries no conserved phenylalanine or tryptophan at its end. V and J are TRBV12-3 or TRBV12-4 and TRBJ2-7; 9 bases agree with TRBD1. V gave up 4 bases and J gave up 6 bases; unmatched junction bases: 10. The CDR3 extends over 15 amino acids. This CDR3 is CASSSQTGGPCEQYI. For the CDR3, the DNA is TGTGCCAGCAGTTCCCAGACAGGGGGACCCTGCGAGCAGTACATC.

The chain links TRBV6-5 to TRBJ1-2; D gene unclear. The CDR3 is 13 amino acids. V shed 5 bases and J shed 5 bases, with 12 bases lying between them. The V gene's germline CDR1 is MNHEY and CDR2 SVGAGI. CDR3 residues: CASSATRSYGYTF. CDR3 nucleotide sequence: TGTGCCAGCAGTGCGACACGGAGTTATGGCTACACCTTC.

The V call is TRBV4-3, the J call TRBJ1-5; 8 nucleotides match TRBD1. This CDR3 comprises 13 residues. In germline, CDR1 is LGHNA, CDR2 YSLEER. Trimming removed 4 bases from V and 9 bases from J; junction bases left unmatched: 5. The CDR3 bases are TGCGCCAGCAGCCCCCGGACAGGGAGGCCCCAGCATTTT. Residues: CASSPRTGRPQHF.

The chain carries TRBV10-3 and TRBJ2-1; 11 bases are a match to TRBD1. The CDR3 is made up of 12 amino acids. Germline lookup yields CDR1 ENHRY and CDR2 SYGVKD. V trimming: 10 bases; J trimming: 8 bases; junction bases outside the gene matches: 4. DNA for the CDR3: TGTGCCAGTGGGACAGGGGGTCATGAGCAGTTCTTC. Translation gives CASGTGGHEQFF.